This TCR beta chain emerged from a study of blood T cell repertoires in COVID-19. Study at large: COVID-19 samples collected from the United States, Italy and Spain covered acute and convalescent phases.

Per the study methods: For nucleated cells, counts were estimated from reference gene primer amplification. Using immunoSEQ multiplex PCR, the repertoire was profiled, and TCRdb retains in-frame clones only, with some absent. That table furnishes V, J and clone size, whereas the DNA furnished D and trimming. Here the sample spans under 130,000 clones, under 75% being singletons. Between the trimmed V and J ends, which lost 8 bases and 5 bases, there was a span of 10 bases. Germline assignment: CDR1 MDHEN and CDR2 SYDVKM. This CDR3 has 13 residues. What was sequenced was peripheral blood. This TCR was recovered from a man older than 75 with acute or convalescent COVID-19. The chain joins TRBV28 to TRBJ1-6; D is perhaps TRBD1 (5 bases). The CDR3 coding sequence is TGTGCCAGCGGGACTCCTGATAATTCACCCCTCCACTTT. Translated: CASGTPDNSPLHF.